The rows below give T cell receptor beta chains drawn from one sample of a study of somatic mutations in cytotoxic T cells in rheumatoid arthritis. Libraries were prepared by immunoSEQ multiplex PCR; TCRdb keeps only in-frame clonotypes and omits some of them. Here the sample spans tens of thousands of clones, more than 80% being singletons. Sequenced: CD8+ T cells sorted from blood. Source of these receptors: an adult with rheumatoid arthritis. Each CDR3 is given with its conserved first and last residue. A D gene is named only where the DNA matches it firmly. Expanded clones get a size class; other rows say once, few or many, or leave the size out.

CASSLSEGPVGELFF	TGTGCCAGCAGCTTAAGTGAGGGCCCGGTCGGGGAGCTGTTTTTT	15	.	TRBV13	TRBJ2-2	.
CASSLTTGGIYGYTF	TGTGCCAGCAGCTTGACGACAGGGGGGATCTATGGCTACACCTTC	15	.	TRBV11-2	TRBJ1-2	TRBD1
CASSQVATSGSGELFF	TGTGCCAGCAGCCAAGTGGCCACGTCAGGGAGCGGGGAGCTGTTTTTT	16	.	TRBV4-2	TRBJ2-2	.
CSVEEGLDYTEAFF	TGCAGCGTTGAAGAGGGACTTGATTACACTGAAGCTTTCTTT	14	few	TRBV29-1	TRBJ1-1	.
CASTLPSVQGERNNEQFF	TGTGCCAGCACCCTACCCTCGGTTCAGGGGGAGAGGAACAATGAGCAGTTCTTC	18	.	TRBV11-2	TRBJ2-1	TRBD1
CSVVLDYGYTF	TGCAGCGTTGTCTTAGACTATGGCTACACCTTC	11	.	TRBV29-1	TRBJ1-2	.
CASSGVAGTDYEQYF	TGTGCCAGCAGTGGAGTTGCAGGGACAGATTACGAGCAGTACTTC	15	.	TRBV2	TRBJ2-7	TRBD1
CASKTRGTDTQYF	TGTGCCAGCAAGACTAGAGGCACAGATACGCAGTATTTT	13	.	TRBV5-6	TRBJ2-3	.
CASSETENTEAFF	TGTGCCAGCAGTGAGACAGAAAACACTGAAGCTTTCTTT	13	.	TRBV6-1	TRBJ1-1	.
CASSLLGVNTEAFF	TGTGCCAGCAGCTTGTTGGGGGTGAACACTGAAGCTTTCTTT	14	.	TRBV13	TRBJ1-1	.
CASSVLAGGPSETQYF	TGTGCCAGCAGCGTACTAGCGGGGGGGCCTAGTGAGACCCAGTACTTC	16	.	TRBV13	TRBJ2-5	TRBD2
CASSQSGRSGQPNEQFF	TGCGCCAGCAGTCAATCTGGACGGTCTGGACAACCCAATGAGCAGTTCTTC	17	.	TRBV23-1	TRBJ2-1	.
CASSYFGGPTEAFF	TGTGCCAGCAGTTACTTCGGGGGGCCTACTGAAGCTTTCTTT	14	.	TRBV6-6	TRBJ1-1	.
CASSLVRGGPYEQYF	TGTGCCAGCAGCTTGGTTCGGGGGGGTCCCTACGAGCAGTACTTC	15	medium-sized	TRBV5-5	TRBJ2-7	TRBD2
CASSHAWGIHGYTF	TGTGCCAGCAGCCACGCCTGGGGGATTCATGGCTACACCTTC	14	few	TRBV14	TRBJ1-2	.
CASSHDSDWSYGYTF	TGTGCCAGCAGCCACGACAGCGATTGGTCCTATGGCTACACCTTC	15	.	TRBV7-9	TRBJ1-2	.
CASKLDRGRDTQYF	TGTGCCAGTAAACTTGACAGGGGTCGTGATACGCAGTATTTT	14	.	TRBV19	TRBJ2-3	TRBD1
CASSTGGMTQETQYF	TGTGCCAGCAGCACCGGGGGCATGACCCAAGAGACCCAGTACTTC	15	.	TRBV5-6	TRBJ2-5	.
CASSDPSGDKLSYNEQFF	TGTGCCAGCAGTGATCCTAGCGGGGACAAACTCTCCTACAATGAGCAGTTCTTC	18	once	TRBV2	TRBJ2-1	TRBD2
CASSHTRQGRYGYTF	TGTGCCAGCAGTCATACTCGACAGGGGAGGTATGGCTACACCTTC	15	.	TRBV27	TRBJ1-2	TRBD1
CASSELTGLNTEAFF	TGTGCCAGCAGTGAATTGACAGGTTTAAACACTGAAGCTTTCTTT	15	.	TRBV2	TRBJ1-1	.
CASSPEGLAGPPYEQYF	TGTGCCAGCAGCCCGGAGGGACTAGCGGGGCCCCCCTACGAGCAGTACTTC	17	.	TRBV7-9	TRBJ2-7	TRBD2
CASRGRANTEAFF	TGCGCCAGCAGGGGCAGGGCGAACACTGAAGCTTTCTTT	13	.	TRBV5-1	TRBJ1-1	.
CASSRGSGDYGYTF	TGTGCCAGCAGTCGGGGGTCGGGGGACTATGGCTACACCTTC	14	.	TRBV2	TRBJ1-2	.